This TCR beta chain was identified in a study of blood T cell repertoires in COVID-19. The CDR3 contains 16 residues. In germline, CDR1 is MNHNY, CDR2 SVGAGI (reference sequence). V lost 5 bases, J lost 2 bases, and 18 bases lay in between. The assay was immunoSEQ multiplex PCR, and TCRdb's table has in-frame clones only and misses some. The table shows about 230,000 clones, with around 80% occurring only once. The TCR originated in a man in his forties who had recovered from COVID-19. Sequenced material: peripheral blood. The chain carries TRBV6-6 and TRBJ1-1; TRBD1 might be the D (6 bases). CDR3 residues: CASSQSGGSLNTEAFF. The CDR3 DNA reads TGTGCCAGCAGTCAATCTGGGGGCTCTCTTAACACTGAAGCTTTCTTT.